Listed below are T cell receptor beta chains from one sample, sequenced in a study of cytomegalovirus exposure and HLA in healthy donors. Data came from immunoSEQ multiplex PCR; TCRdb stores just in-frame clones and leaves some out. This repertoire shows over 90,000 clones, 65% to 80% found once; its top ten account for around a tenth. The specimen was PBMCs. The origin of the receptors is a young woman in good health and CMV-seropositive. Both conserved end residues are part of each CDR3. A D gene is named only where the DNA matches it firmly. Part of the rows lack a size; the others show once, few, many or a class for expanded clones.

clone size: .
D gene: TRBD2
J gene: TRBJ2-7
V gene: TRBV4-1
CDR3 length: 18
CDR3 DNA: TGCGCCAGCAGCCAAGATCTGGCAGCGGGATCATCCTACTACGAGCAGTACTTC
CDR3 protein: CASSQDLAAGSSYYEQYF

clone size: .
D gene: .
J gene: TRBJ2-1
V gene: TRBV11-3
CDR3 length: 16
CDR3 DNA: TGTGCCAGCAGCCCCAGTTCCCCCGGGGATCCGCATGAGCAGTTCTTC
CDR3 protein: CASSPSSPGDPHEQFF

clone size: .
D gene: TRBD2
J gene: TRBJ2-3
V gene: TRBV28
CDR3 length: 18
CDR3 DNA: TGTGCCAGCAGTTATATTTTAGTGCTAGCGGACCCCACAGATACGCAGTATTTT
CDR3 protein: CASSYILVLADPTDTQYF

clone size: .
D gene: .
J gene: TRBJ1-3
V gene: TRBV29-1
CDR3 length: 12
CDR3 DNA: TGCAGCGTTGACGGGGGTGGAAACACCATATATTTT
CDR3 protein: CSVDGGGNTIYF

clone size: few
D gene: .
J gene: TRBJ1-4
V gene: TRBV25-1
CDR3 length: 14
CDR3 DNA: TGTGCCAGCAGTGATGCGACGGGAAGGGAAAAACTGTTTTTT
CDR3 protein: CASSDATGREKLFF

clone size: .
D gene: .
J gene: TRBJ1-5
V gene: TRBV19
CDR3 length: 16
CDR3 DNA: TGTGCCAGTAGTATAGCCCTCAGAGGGTACAATCAGCCCCAGCATTTT
CDR3 protein: CASSIALRGYNQPQHF

clone size: .
D gene: TRBD2
J gene: TRBJ2-7
V gene: TRBV7-6
CDR3 length: 16
CDR3 DNA: TGTGCCAGCAGCACGGGACTAGCGACCAGCTCCTACGAGCAGTACTTC
CDR3 protein: CASSTGLATSSYEQYF

clone size: .
D gene: TRBD1
J gene: TRBJ1-1
V gene: TRBV5-1
CDR3 length: 14
CDR3 DNA: TGCGCCAGCAGTTTACAGGGGGCTAGGACTGAAGCTTTCTTT
CDR3 protein: CASSLQGARTEAFF

clone size: few
D gene: .
J gene: TRBJ1-5
V gene: TRBV27
CDR3 length: 14
CDR3 DNA: TGTGCCAGCAGTTTAAAACAGGGCGGTCAGCCCCAGCATTTT
CDR3 protein: CASSLKQGGQPQHF

clone size: once
D gene: .
J gene: TRBJ2-7
V gene: TRBV27
CDR3 length: 13
CDR3 DNA: TGTGCCAGCAGTTTAGAGGCCACCTACGAGCAGTACTTC
CDR3 protein: CASSLEATYEQYF

clone size: .
D gene: .
J gene: TRBJ1-3
V gene: TRBV5-8
CDR3 length: 14
CDR3 DNA: TGTGCCAGCAGCGACCGGGGATCTGGAAACACCATATATTTT
CDR3 protein: CASSDRGSGNTIYF

clone size: .
D gene: TRBD1
J gene: TRBJ2-1
V gene: TRBV7-8
CDR3 length: 14
CDR3 DNA: TGTGCCAGCAGCTTAGGACAGGGGTACAATGAGCAGTTCTTC
CDR3 protein: CASSLGQGYNEQFF

clone size: .
D gene: .
J gene: TRBJ2-7
V gene: TRBV10-3
CDR3 length: 16
CDR3 DNA: TGTGCCATCAGTGGGGGAGGGCGGGACAATACCTACGAGCAGTACTTC
CDR3 protein: CAISGGGRDNTYEQYF

clone size: few
D gene: .
J gene: TRBJ1-6
V gene: TRBV2
CDR3 length: 13
CDR3 DNA: TGTGCCAGCAGGGCGGGGGGAAATTCACCCCTCCACTTT
CDR3 protein: CASRAGGNSPLHF